This record looks at one TCR beta chain sequence and its context. The source of the sample is a study of blood T cell repertoires in COVID-19. Study summary: Italy, Spain and the United States were the sources of the convalescent and acute COVID-19 samples. Sample material is recorded as cDNA or gDNA derived from T cells, B-cell-depleted T cells, or PBMCs.

Germline CDR1 SGHDT, CDR2 YYEEEE. The CDR3 covers 15 residues. The junction had 3 bases not matched to a gene; V was cut back by 2 bases and J by 5 bases. Original processing methods: Nucleated cell counts were estimated from reference gene primer amplification. The assay was immunoSEQ multiplex PCR, and TCRdb's table has in-frame clones only and misses some. That table is the source of V, J and clone size, and D and trimming were worked out from the DNA. The table has some 93,000 clones, 75% to 90% seen once. The rearrangement links TRBV5-6 to TRBJ2-2; 10 positions match TRBD1. The receptor was isolated from a man aged 55 to 70 with acute or convalescent COVID-19. Sequenced material: peripheral blood. CDR3 in amino acids: CASSLGQGVTGELFF. The DNA of the CDR3 is TGTGCCAGCAGCTTAGGACAGGGGGTAACCGGGGAGCTGTTTTTT.